This T cell receptor beta chain is drawn from a study of neoadjuvant anti-PD-1 for oral cavity cancer. Notes on the study in general: After neoadjuvant nivolumab, PBMC T cell clonality was significantly higher in non-responders than responders.

Trimming removed 4 bases at V and 6 bases at J, with 15 bases between. CDR1 is SGDLS and CDR2 is YYNGEE in the germline V gene. The CDR3 loop spans 14 amino acids. Points on this clone: Its antigen is currently unknown.

The method was immunoSEQ multiplex PCR; TCRdb's version includes in-frame clones alone and lacks a portion of them. The repertoire has 15,000 or so clones, 55% to 75% of them found once; the top ten carry around 3.2%. This sequence originates from a person between 40 and 79 years old with oral cavity squamous cell carcinoma. The starting material was PBMCs, obtained before nivolumab (anti-PD-1) treatment. V and J are TRBV9 and TRBJ2-3; perhaps TRBD2 as D (6 bases). CDR3 sequence reads: CASSLRLVEDTQYF. The CDR3 coding sequence is TGTGCCAGCAGCCTCCGACTAGTAGAGGATACGCAGTATTTT.